This T cell receptor beta chain was found in a study of blood T cells in healthy people across ages. A second PCR of 7 to 11 cycles used a sample-barcoded 5' primer and a J-beta primer mix. One entry per CDR3 protein results from TCRdb running MiXCR on the 5' RACE reads. The sample consists of 1.5 million or so distinct CDR3 sequences, around 40% of them appearing once. Samples each had at least 6 micrograms of total RNA extracted. Germline V gives CDR1 SGHAT, CDR2 FQDESV (reference sequence). The CDR3 runs 16 residues. Sequenced sample: blood. The chain uses TRBV11-1 and TRBJ2-1; D could derive from TRBD1 or TRBD2 (5 bases each). The J call is in doubt because the DNA end fits TRBJ2-7 better. The receptor was derived from a woman in her late teens or twenties in good health. The CDR3 coding sequence is TGTGCCAGCAGCTCAAGGGACCCTTGGGGGTACAATGAGCAGTACTTC. Its protein product is CASSSRDPWGYNEQYF.